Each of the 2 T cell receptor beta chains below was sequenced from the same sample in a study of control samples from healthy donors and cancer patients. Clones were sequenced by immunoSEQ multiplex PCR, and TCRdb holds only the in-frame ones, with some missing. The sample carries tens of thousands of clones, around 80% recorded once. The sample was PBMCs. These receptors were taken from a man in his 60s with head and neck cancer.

The CDR3 loop reads CASSQETPSFSSGNTIYF. The CDR3 bases are TGCGCCAGCAGCCAAGAGACCCCATCCTTCTCGTCTGGAAACACCATATATTTT. This sequence joins TRBV4-1 and TRBJ1-3; D not certain. This CDR3 has 18 residues. CDR1 MGHRA and CDR2 YSYEKL come from the germline V gene. V dropped 0 bases and J dropped 1 base, with 16 bases sitting between them.

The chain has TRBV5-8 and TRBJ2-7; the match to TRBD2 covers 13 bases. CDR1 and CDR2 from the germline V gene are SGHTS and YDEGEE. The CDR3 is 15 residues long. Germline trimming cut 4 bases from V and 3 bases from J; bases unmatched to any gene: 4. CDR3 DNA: TGTGCCAGCAGCCGGACTAGCGGGAGTATCTACGAGCAGTACTTC. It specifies CASSRTSGSIYEQYF. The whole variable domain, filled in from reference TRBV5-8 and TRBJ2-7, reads EAGVTQSPTHLIKTRGQQATLRCSPISGHTSVYWYQQALGLGLQFLLWYDEGEERNRGNFPPRFSGRQFPNYSSELNVNALELEDSALYLCASSRTSGSIYEQYFGPGTRLTVT.